Listed below are T cell receptor beta chains from one sample, sequenced in a study of blood T cells in healthy people across ages. A single record per CDR3 protein comes from TCRdb applying MiXCR to the 5' RACE reads. The sample includes over 700,000 distinct CDR3 sequences, 50% to 65% seen only once; the top ten take roughly 40%. Sequenced material: blood. These receptors were taken from a man older than 75 in good health. The conserved cysteine and the conserved F or W are not part of the CDR3 here. The order of the fields is J gene, V gene, CDR3 protein.

. TRBV27 ASSVGFYSEQY
TRBJ2-1 TRBV7-9 ASSDLAGAYNEQF
TRBJ2-3 TRBV29-1 SVPHGEHRYAY
TRBJ2-5 TRBV7-2 ASTPGDMVGGETQY
TRBJ2-7 TRBV12-3/TRBV12-4 ASIPGTGSYEQY
TRBJ2-5 TRBV29-1 SVAVLQETQY
TRBJ1-2 TRBV7-9 ASSELGSDYGYT
TRBJ2-1 TRBV14 ASSQESNPLNEQF
TRBJ2-1 TRBV7-2 ASSSDPTPYNEQF
TRBJ2-7 TRBV6-6 ASSPLSPYEQY
TRBJ1-2 TRBV6-1 ASSPMAGKNYGYT
TRBJ2-7 TRBV2 ASSDPPKEYEQY
TRBJ2-3 TRBV10-3 AIRGRQGWSADTDTQY
TRBJ2-4 TRBV27 ASSFFGDIQY
TRBJ2-6 TRBV18 ASSPVDMANVLT
. TRBV6-5 ASSYPGRMAGEQY
TRBJ1-2 TRBV6-5 ASRGPGGYGYT
TRBJ1-6 TRBV20-1 SASDRRSSYNSPLH
. TRBV6-1 ASCPQDRGLYEQY
TRBJ2-4 TRBV21-1 ASSKTHGLAGKNIQY
TRBJ1-2 TRBV20-1 SATGTAYGYT
TRBJ1-2 TRBV6-5 ASSAFTRGAGGYT
TRBJ2-7 TRBV4-1 ASSQVVYSDNEQY
TRBJ1-4 TRBV5-1 ASSLGGRTNEKLF
TRBJ2-5 TRBV15 ATSRVGSTLPQY
TRBJ2-5 TRBV2 ASSGLAGAGMY
TRBJ2-7 TRBV5-1 ASSPGHSSYEQY
TRBJ2-3 TRBV5-1 ASSPGLAGDGDTQY
TRBJ2-1 TRBV29-1 SEGRSYNEQF
. TRBV7-9 ASSLGTGVSEQY
TRBJ2-4 TRBV14 ASSHAGEAKNIQY
TRBJ2-3 TRBV12-3/TRBV12-4 ASRMLGARYAY
TRBJ2-7 TRBV6-6 ASSYGQGPYEQY
TRBJ2-7 TRBV29-1 SVAEGTSGRGSYEQY
TRBJ2-7 TRBV21-1 ASSKAEGASTYEQY
TRBJ2-5 TRBV7-3 ASSMTSLNEQY
TRBJ2-3 TRBV2 ATQARRADTQY
TRBJ2-7 TRBV6-6 ASSYSSRGTYEQY
TRBJ1-1 TRBV29-1 SVKVQNTEAF
TRBJ1-3 TRBV25-1 ASSESIPASGNTIY
. TRBV9 ASSVGTNYNEQY
TRBJ2-7 TRBV9 ASSVWREFSYEQY
TRBJ2-1 TRBV7-2 ASSFAAGGKQF